One sample yielded the 10 T cell receptor beta chains listed below, sequenced in a study of shared clonotypes between healthy human individuals. Some clones are missing from TCRdb's copy, which holds only in-frame ones; the method was immunoSEQ multiplex PCR. The sample carries approximately 1.9 million clones, roughly 93% recorded once. Terminally differentiated effector memory CD45RA+ cells were excluded from the naive CD8 cells, which were CD45RO-negative and positively selected for CCR7. Input material: naive CD8+ T cells from PBMCs. The source is a man younger than 35 in good health. Some clones in this sample may be carry-over from other donors' samples.

This clone was observed a single time. The J gene is TRBJ2-1, the V gene TRBV7-9, with unresolved D. The CDR3 runs to 13 residues. The germline V gene encodes CDR1 SEHNR and CDR2 FQNEAQ (reference sequence). Trimming took 7 bases from V and 6 from J, leaving 13 bases between them. CDR3 residues: CASTQGSPNEQFF. The CDR3, as DNA: TGTGCCAGCACCCAAGGGTCCCCCAATGAGCAGTTCTTC.

In regard to this clone: In the same sample, other DNA sequences code for this CDR3. V and J are TRBV5-1 and TRBJ1-5, with no clear D. Germline CDR1 reads SGHRS; CDR2 reads YFSETQ. Trimming took 1 base from V and 2 from J, leaving 7 bases between them. The CDR3 loop spans 14 amino acids. CDR3 in amino acids: CASSLRGGNQPQHF. The DNA for the CDR3 is TGCGCCAGCAGCTTGCGCGGGGGCAATCAGCCCCAGCATTTT.

Comments on this clone: This specimen includes other DNA sequences encoding the same CDR3. The chain links TRBV6-5 to TRBJ2-1; D is unresolved. The V end was cut by 5 bases, the J end by 0 bases, with 8 bases between. Germline V gene sequence: CDR1 MNHEY, CDR2 SVGAGI. The CDR3 has 14 residues. Here the CDR3 DNA reads TGTGCCAGCAGTCCTATGAGCTCCTACAATGAGCAGTTCTTC. The encoded protein is CASSPMSSYNEQFF.

The chain has TRBV4-1 and TRBJ2-7; D ambiguous. From germline, CDR1 is MGHRA and CDR2 YSYEKL. The length of the CDR3 is 15 residues. Trimming pared 6 bases from V and 2 bases from J, leaving 17 bases between. The CDR3, as DNA: TGCGCCAGCAGGGGGTTTGTCTCGGGCCCCTACGAGCAGTACTTC. As protein: CASRGFVSGPYEQYF.

A single count supports this clone. The gene calls are TRBV4-3 and TRBJ2-1; 8 nucleotides match TRBD2. The CDR3 is made up of 15 amino acids. Germline CDR1 is LGHNA and CDR2 is YSLEER. V gave up 0 bases and J gave up 8 bases; unmatched junction bases: 6. CDR3 sequence (DNA): TGCGCCAGCAGCCAAGAATCGGGAGGGCCTTATGAGCAGTTCTTC. It translates to CASSQESGGPYEQFF.

This rearrangement joins TRBV7-8 to TRBJ2-1; the D gene is possibly TRBD1 (5 bases). Germline V gene sequence: CDR1 SGHVS, CDR2 FQNEAQ. The V end was cut by 6 bases, the J end by 2 bases, with 17 bases between. CDR3 length equals 16 residues. The CDR3 loop is CASSYGEGVTYNEQFF. In nucleotides, the CDR3 is TGTGCCAGCAGTTATGGGGAAGGGGTTACCTACAATGAGCAGTTCTTC.

This clone has only one observation. The genes are TRBV9 and TRBJ2-1; D call uncertain. The CDR3 loop spans 15 amino acids. The V gene lost 0 bases and the J gene lost 2 bases, with 9 bases spanning the gap. Germline assignment: CDR1 SGDLS and CDR2 YYNGEE. CDR3 nucleotide sequence: TGTGCCAGCAGCGTAGTAGGGAATCCCTACAATGAGCAGTTCTTC. Its translation is CASSVVGNPYNEQFF. Drawing the rest from reference TRBV9 and TRBJ2-1, the complete variable domain is DSGVTQTPKHLITATGQRVTLRCSPRSGDLSVYWYQQSLDQGLQFLIQYYNGEERAKGNILERFSAQQFPDLHSELNLSSLELGDSALYFCASSVVGNPYNEQFFGPGTRLTVL.

This chain uses TRBV4-3 with TRBJ2-7; 10 nucleotides match TRBD1. CDR1 LGHNA and CDR2 YSLEER come from the germline V gene. V gave up 0 bases and J gave up 2 bases; unmatched junction bases: 1. The CDR3 is 15 residues long. The CDR3 nucleotides are TGCGCCAGCAGCCAAGAAGGGACAGGGGCCTACGAGCAGTACTTC. As protein: CASSQEGTGAYEQYF.

The table lists this clone with a count of one. The chain carries TRBV7-9 and TRBJ2-3; 12 bases line up with TRBD2. Germline V gene lookup returns CDR1 SEHNR and CDR2 FQNEAQ (reference sequence). The V segment lost 5 bases and the J segment 3 bases; nucleotides outside the gene matches: 6. This CDR3 region has 16 residues. CDR3 sequence (DNA): TGTGCCAGCAGCATAACTAGCGGGAGGTTGACAGATACGCAGTATTTT. Translated: CASSITSGRLTDTQYF. The complete variable domain, with remaining parts taken from reference TRBV7-9 and TRBJ2-3, reads DTGVSQNPRHKITKRGQNVTFRCDPISEHNRLYWYRQTLGQGPEFLTYFQNEAQLEKSRLLSDRFSAERPKGSFSTLEIQRTEQGDSAMYLCASSITSGRLTDTQYFGPGTRLTVL.

This clone was detected only once. The chain carries TRBV6-6 and TRBJ2-1, with 10 nucleotides matching TRBD2. Trimming at V came to 1 base and at J to 5 bases, leaving 5 bases not matched to a gene. The length of the CDR3 is 16 residues. Germline CDR1 is MNHNY and CDR2 is SVGAGI (reference sequence). The CDR3: CASSYYPSGSDNEQFF. The CDR3 DNA is TGTGCCAGCAGTTACTATCCTAGCGGGAGCGACAATGAGCAGTTCTTC.